A single T cell receptor (beta chain) is shown here with its context. No antigen is known for it. The germline V gene encodes CDR1 KGHSH and CDR2 LQKENI. CDR3 length: 15 amino acids. V lost 2 bases, J lost 3 bases, and 11 bases lay in between. Libraries were prepared by immunoSEQ multiplex PCR; TCRdb keeps only in-frame clonotypes and omits some of them. The data show some 70,000 clones, approximately 90% seen once. This entry is derived from a study of OX40 agonist ivuxolimab in advanced cancers. Study-wide results and caveats: Some nonresponders additionally presented with little normalized T-cell clonal expansion.

Blood got drawn at baseline, again on cycle 4 day 1, and then on cycle 7 day 1. This chain joins TRBV18 and TRBJ2-1; TRBD2 might be the D (6 bases). The receptor was isolated from an adult with an advanced solid tumor such as melanoma, head and neck, liver or kidney cancer. The sample in question was CD4+ or CD8+ T cells sorted from blood, obtained in a trial of the OX40 agonist ivuxolimab. CDR3 residues: CASSPSGRLYNEQFF. As DNA, the CDR3 is TGTGCCAGCTCACCATCAGGGAGGCTCTACAATGAGCAGTTCTTC.